The clone carrying this T cell receptor beta chain was observed a few times. Its specificity is unknown. These data originate in a study of CD8 T cells in ankylosing spondylitis. Whole-study findings and limits: Reports say disease-linked clones showed up significantly more in matched ankylosing spondylitis synovial fluid. Blood of patients with ankylosing spondylitis appeared to be characterized by a TCR beta motif of eight highly homologous variants.

Germline V gives CDR1 SGDLS, CDR2 YYNGEE. Trimming stripped 1 base from V and 6 bases from J, with 7 bases between. This CDR3 is 13 amino acids long. 5'-RACE, quantitative and with molecular barcodes, yielded the TCR beta libraries. MiXCR, applied by TCRdb to the 5' RACE reads, yields one record per CDR3 protein. The table records more than 300,000 distinct CDR3 sequences, less than 9.5% of them present only once. The chain couples TRBV9 to TRBJ2-2; D is tentatively TRBD1 or TRBD2 (5 bases each). The TCR comes from a male donor with ankylosing spondylitis. Specimen: blood, either unsorted or a sorted T cell fraction (not recorded which). CDR3 in DNA: TGTGCCAGCAGCGTATTGGGGGCCGGGGAGCTGTTTTTT. This codes for CASSVLGAGELFF.